This T cell receptor beta chain was sequenced during a study of post-analysis software for immune sequencing data. Study as a whole: The disease courses covered relapsing-remitting, secondary progressive and progressive-relapsing multiple sclerosis.

Overall study findings and caveats: Multiple sclerosis patients had significantly lower normalized Chao1 diversity than controls. Strong same-batch co-clustering of samples appeared with F measure clustering. Comparison of patients with controls showed five TRBV segments more frequent in patients, TRBV5-6, TRBV5-1 and TRBV20-1 among them.

With regard to this clonotype: Its target is not known.

Every TCR beta cDNA library bore unique molecular identifiers. cDNA molecules numbering around 450,000 came from approximately 1 to 10 million T cells. TCRdb analysed the PCR reads with MiXCR anew, one entry per CDR3 protein. The table has roughly 650,000 distinct CDR3 sequences, more than 50% seen once. Deletions cut 4 bases from V and 1 base from J, with 9 bases between. CDR1 is SGHRS, CDR2 YFSETQ, per germline. The CDR3 loop spans 14 amino acids. V is TRBV5-1 and J is TRBJ1-3; no firm D call. Material for sequencing was blood. The TCR was taken from a girl aged 2-10 years with multiple sclerosis. The CDR3 reads CASSPTPSGNTIYF. The CDR3 DNA is TGCGCCAGCAGCCCCACACCGTCTGGAAACACCATATATTTT.